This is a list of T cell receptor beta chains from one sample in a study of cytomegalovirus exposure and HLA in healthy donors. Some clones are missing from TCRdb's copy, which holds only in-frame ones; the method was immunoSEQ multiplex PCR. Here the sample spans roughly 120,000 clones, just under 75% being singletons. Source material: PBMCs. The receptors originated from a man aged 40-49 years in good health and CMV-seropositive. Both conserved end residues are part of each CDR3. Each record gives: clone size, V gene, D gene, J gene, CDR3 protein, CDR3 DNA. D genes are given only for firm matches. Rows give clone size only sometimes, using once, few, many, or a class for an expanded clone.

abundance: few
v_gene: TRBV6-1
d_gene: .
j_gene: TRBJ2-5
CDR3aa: CASSEVGGGTQYF
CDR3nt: TGTGCCAGCAGTGAAGTTGGGGGCGGAACCCAGTACTTC

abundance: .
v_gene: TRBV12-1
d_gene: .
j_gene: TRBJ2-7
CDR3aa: CASRRAGGRSYEQYF
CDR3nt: TGTGCCAGCAGGCGGGCAGGGGGAAGGTCCTACGAGCAGTACTTC

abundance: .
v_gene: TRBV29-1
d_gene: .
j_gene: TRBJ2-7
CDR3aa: CSVETGPYEQYF
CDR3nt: TGCAGCGTCGAGACAGGCCCCTACGAGCAGTACTTC

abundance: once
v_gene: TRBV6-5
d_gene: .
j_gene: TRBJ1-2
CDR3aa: CASSLGSYGYTF
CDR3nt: TGTGCCAGCAGTTTGGGGAGCTATGGCTACACCTTC

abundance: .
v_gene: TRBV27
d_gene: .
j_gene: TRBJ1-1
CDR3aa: CASSLSPGGTEAFF
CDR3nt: TGTGCCAGCAGTTTGTCTCCGGGGGGCACTGAAGCTTTCTTT

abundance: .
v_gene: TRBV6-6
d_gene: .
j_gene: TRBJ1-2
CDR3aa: CASAMTDEINYGYTF
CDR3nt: TGTGCCAGCGCAATGACAGACGAGATCAACTATGGCTACACCTTC

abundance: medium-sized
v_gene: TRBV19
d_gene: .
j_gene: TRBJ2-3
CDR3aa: CASSIRGIPTDTQYF
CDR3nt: TGTGCCAGTAGTATAAGGGGGATACCCACAGATACGCAGTATTTT

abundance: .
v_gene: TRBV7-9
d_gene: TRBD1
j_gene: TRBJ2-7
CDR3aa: CASSLEGQPVSYEQYF
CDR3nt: TGTGCCAGCAGCTTAGAGGGACAGCCAGTCTCCTACGAGCAGTACTTC

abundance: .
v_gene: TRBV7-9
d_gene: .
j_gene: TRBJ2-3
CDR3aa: CASSQIPWGRGKTDTQYF
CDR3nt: TGTGCCAGCAGCCAAATCCCTTGGGGGCGGGGGAAGACAGATACGCAGTATTTT

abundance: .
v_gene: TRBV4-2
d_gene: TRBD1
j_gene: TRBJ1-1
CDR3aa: CASSPGQGVTEAFF
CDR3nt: TGTGCCAGCAGCCCGGGACAGGGGGTGACTGAAGCTTTCTTT

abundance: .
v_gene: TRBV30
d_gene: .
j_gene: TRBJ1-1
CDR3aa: CAWSLGQGYTEAFF
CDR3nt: TGTGCCTGGAGTTTAGGGCAGGGGTACACTGAAGCTTTCTTT

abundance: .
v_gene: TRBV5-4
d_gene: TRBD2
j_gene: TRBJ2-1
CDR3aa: CASSPGLAGYNEQFF
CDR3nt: TGTGCCAGCAGCCCGGGACTAGCGGGGTACAATGAGCAGTTCTTC

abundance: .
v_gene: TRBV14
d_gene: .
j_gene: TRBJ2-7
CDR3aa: CASSQVPSAEVYF
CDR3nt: TGTGCCAGCAGCCAAGTTCCCTCGGCGGAGGTGTACTTC

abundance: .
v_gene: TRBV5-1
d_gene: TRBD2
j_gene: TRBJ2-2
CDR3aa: CASSPGTSGRVPYTGELFF
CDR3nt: TGCGCCAGCAGCCCGGGGACTAGCGGGAGGGTTCCGTACACCGGGGAGCTGTTTTTT

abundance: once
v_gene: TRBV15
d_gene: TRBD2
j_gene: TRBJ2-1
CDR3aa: CATSKTSRLAGSPGEQFF
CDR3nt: TGTGCCACCAGCAAGACTTCGCGACTAGCGGGGTCCCCGGGTGAGCAGTTCTTC

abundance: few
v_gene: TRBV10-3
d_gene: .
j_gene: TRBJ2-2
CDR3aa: CAIRTLPGATGELFF
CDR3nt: TGTGCCATCAGGACCCTCCCAGGGGCTACTGGGGAGCTGTTTTTT

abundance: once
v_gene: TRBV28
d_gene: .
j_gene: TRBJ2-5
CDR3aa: CASSSQETQYF
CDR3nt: TGTGCCAGCAGCTCGCAAGAGACCCAGTACTTC

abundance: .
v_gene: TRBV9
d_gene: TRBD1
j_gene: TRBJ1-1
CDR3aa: CASSVDQGATEAFF
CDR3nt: TGTGCCAGCAGCGTAGATCAGGGGGCGACTGAAGCTTTCTTT

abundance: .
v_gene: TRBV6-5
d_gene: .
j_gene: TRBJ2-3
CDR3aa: CASSYPASADTQYF
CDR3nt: TGTGCCAGCAGTTACCCGGCTAGCGCAGATACGCAGTATTTT

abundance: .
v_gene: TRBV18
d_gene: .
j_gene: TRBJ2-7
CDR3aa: CASSPRDNNYEQYF
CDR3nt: TGTGCCAGCTCACCCCGGGACAATAACTACGAGCAGTACTTC

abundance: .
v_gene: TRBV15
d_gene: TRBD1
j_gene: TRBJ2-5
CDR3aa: CATTRDRVKETQYF
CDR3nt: TGTGCCACTACCCGGGACAGGGTAAAAGAGACCCAGTACTTC

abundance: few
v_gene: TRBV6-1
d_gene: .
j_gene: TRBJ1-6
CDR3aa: CASSEEVESPLHF
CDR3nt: TGTGCCAGCAGTGAAGAAGTGGAGTCACCCCTCCACTTT

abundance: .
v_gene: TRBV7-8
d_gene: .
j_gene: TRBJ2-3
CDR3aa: CASSLGAGLTDTQYF
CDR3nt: TGTGCCAGCAGCTTAGGGGCGGGACTCACAGATACGCAGTATTTT

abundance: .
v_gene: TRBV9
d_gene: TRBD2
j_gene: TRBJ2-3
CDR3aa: CASSVASGRVDTQYF
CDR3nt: TGTGCCAGCAGCGTAGCTAGCGGGAGAGTAGATACGCAGTATTTT

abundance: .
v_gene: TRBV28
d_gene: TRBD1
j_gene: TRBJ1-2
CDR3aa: CATTPGQGPNYTF
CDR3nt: TGTGCCACCACTCCGGGACAGGGCCCGAACTACACCTTC

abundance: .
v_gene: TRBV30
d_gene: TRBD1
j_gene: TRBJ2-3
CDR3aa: CAWRRRGQGVDTQYF
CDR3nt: TGTGCCTGGAGGCGAAGGGGGCAGGGGGTAGATACGCAGTATTTT

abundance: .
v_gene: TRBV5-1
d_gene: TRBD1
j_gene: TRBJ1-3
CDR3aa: CASSYGQAPRGNTIYF
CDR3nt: TGCGCCAGCAGCTACGGACAGGCTCCCCGCGGAAACACCATATATTTT

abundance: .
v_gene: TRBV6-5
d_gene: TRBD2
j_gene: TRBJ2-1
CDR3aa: CASSSGGAQEQFF
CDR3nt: TGTGCCAGCAGTTCCGGGGGGGCTCAGGAGCAGTTCTTC

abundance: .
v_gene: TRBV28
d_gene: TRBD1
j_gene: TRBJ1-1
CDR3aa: CASSLADRLTEAFF
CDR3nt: TGTGCCAGCAGTTTAGCGGACAGGTTGACTGAAGCTTTCTTT

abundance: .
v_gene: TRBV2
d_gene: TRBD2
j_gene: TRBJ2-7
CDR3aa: CASREREADEQYF
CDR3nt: TGTGCCAGCAGGGAGCGGGAGGCCGACGAGCAGTACTTC

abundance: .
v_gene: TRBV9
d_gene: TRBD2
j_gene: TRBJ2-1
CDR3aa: CASSPRGTSYNEQFF
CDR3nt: TGTGCCAGCAGCCCCCGGGGGACTAGTTACAATGAGCAGTTCTTC

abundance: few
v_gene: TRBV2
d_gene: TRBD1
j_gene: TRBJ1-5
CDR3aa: CASRSDRGISLNQPQHF
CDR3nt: TGTGCCAGCAGGAGTGACAGGGGGATTTCCCTCAATCAGCCCCAGCATTTT

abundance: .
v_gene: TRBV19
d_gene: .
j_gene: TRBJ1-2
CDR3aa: CASSIDPRPPGAGGYTF
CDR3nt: TGTGCCAGTAGTATAGATCCTCGCCCGCCAGGGGCCGGGGGCTACACCTTC

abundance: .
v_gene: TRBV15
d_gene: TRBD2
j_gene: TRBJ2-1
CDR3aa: CATSGGLAGIRSSYNEQFF
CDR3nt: TGTGCCACCAGCGGGGGACTAGCGGGAATCCGGAGCTCCTACAATGAGCAGTTCTTC

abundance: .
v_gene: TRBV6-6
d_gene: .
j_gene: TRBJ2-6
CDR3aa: CASSSPGSGANVLTF
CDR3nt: TGTGCCAGCAGCTCCCCAGGCTCTGGGGCCAACGTCCTGACTTTC

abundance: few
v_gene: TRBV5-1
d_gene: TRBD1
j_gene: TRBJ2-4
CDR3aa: CASSPDRGSGNIQYF
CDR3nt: TGCGCCAGCAGCCCGGACAGGGGGAGTGGAAACATTCAGTACTTC

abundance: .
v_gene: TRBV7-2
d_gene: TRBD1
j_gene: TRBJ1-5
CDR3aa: CASSLHGQGASNQPQHF
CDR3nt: TGTGCCAGCAGCTTACACGGACAGGGGGCAAGCAATCAGCCCCAGCATTTT

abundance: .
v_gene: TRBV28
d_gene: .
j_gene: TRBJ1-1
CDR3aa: CASSPPAGSAEAFF
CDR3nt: TGTGCCAGCAGTCCTCCCGCAGGGTCCGCTGAAGCTTTCTTT

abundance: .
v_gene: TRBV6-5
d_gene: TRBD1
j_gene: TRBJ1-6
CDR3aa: CASLGRQGLNSPLHF
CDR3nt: TGTGCCAGTCTAGGTAGACAGGGGCTAAATTCACCCCTCCACTTT

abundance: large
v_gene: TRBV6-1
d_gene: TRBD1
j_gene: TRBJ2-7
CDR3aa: CASSDRDRPSSYEQYF
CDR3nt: TGTGCCAGCAGTGACAGGGACAGGCCAAGCTCCTACGAGCAGTACTTC

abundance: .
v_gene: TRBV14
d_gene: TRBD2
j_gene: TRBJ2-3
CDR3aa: CASSPMAGGLADTQYF
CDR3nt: TGTGCCAGCAGCCCAATGGCGGGGGGGCTGGCAGATACGCAGTATTTT

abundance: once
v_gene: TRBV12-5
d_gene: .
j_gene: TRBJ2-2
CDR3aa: CASGLILTDSKELFF
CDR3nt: TGTGCTAGTGGTTTGATCCTGACAGATTCGAAGGAGCTGTTTTTT

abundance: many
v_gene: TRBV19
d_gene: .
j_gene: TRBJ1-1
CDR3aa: CASARQVLEDTEAFF
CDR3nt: TGTGCCAGTGCAAGACAGGTTTTAGAGGACACTGAAGCTTTCTTT

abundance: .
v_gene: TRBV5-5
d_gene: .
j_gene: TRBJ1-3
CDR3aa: CASSSRLSGNTIYF
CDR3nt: TGTGCCAGCAGCTCACGACTCTCTGGAAACACCATATATTTT

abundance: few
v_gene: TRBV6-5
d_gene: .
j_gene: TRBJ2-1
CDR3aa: CASSSSGGYSDNEQFF
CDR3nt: TGTGCCAGCAGTTCATCAGGGGGGTACTCAGACAATGAGCAGTTCTTC

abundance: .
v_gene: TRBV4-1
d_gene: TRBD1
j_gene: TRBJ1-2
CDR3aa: CASSPAPTGYYGYTF
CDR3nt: TGCGCCAGCAGCCCTGCCCCGACAGGGTACTATGGCTACACCTTC

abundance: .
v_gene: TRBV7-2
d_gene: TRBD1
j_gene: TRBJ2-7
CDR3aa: CASSLDRGYEQYF
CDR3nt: TGTGCCAGCAGCTTAGACAGGGGCTACGAGCAGTACTTC

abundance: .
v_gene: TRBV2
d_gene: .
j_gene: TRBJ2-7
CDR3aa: CASRYRVESSYEQYF
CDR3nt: TGTGCCAGCAGGTACAGGGTGGAAAGCTCCTACGAGCAGTACTTC

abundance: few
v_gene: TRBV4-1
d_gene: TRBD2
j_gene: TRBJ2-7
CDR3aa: CASSPLAGGPNEQYF
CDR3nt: TGCGCCAGCAGCCCTCTGGCGGGAGGGCCTAACGAGCAGTACTTC

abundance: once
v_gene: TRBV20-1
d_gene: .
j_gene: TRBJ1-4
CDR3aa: CSARAGPLCFF
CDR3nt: TGCAGTGCTAGGGCGGGACCTTTGTGTTTTTTT

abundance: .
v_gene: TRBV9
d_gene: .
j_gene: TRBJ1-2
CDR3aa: CASSVPRGGVDGYTF
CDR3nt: TGTGCCAGCAGCGTCCCTCGGGGGGGTGTCGATGGCTACACCTTC